The 7 T cell receptor beta chains reported below all come from one sample, sequenced in a study of shared clonotypes between healthy human individuals. Sequenced by immunoSEQ multiplex PCR; TCRdb stores in-frame clones only, minus some. This repertoire shows about 960,000 clones, less than 85% found once; its top ten account for nearly 1.5%. Input material: memory CD4+ T cells sorted from blood. The sample's subset: CD45RA-negative fraction. The source is a man aged 18 to 35 in good health.

This clone was detected a few times. Distinct nucleotide sequences in the sample also encode this CDR3. The rearrangement joins TRBV9 to TRBJ1-2; D not resolved. The CDR3 is 13 amino acids. CDR1 and CDR2 (germline): SGDLS, YYNGEE. The V end was cut by 0 bases, the J end by 8 bases, with 11 bases between. The CDR3 region has the DNA TGTGCCAGCAGCGTAGACACGGGCTACGGCTACACCTTC. It codes for CASSVDTGYGYTF.

In this sample, this clone turned up once. This rearrangement joins TRBV2 to TRBJ2-5; D is unclear. Trimming took off 8 bases at V and 5 bases at J, with 9 bases between the two ends. The CDR3 loop spans 11 amino acids. The germline V gene encodes CDR1 SNHLY and CDR2 FYNNEI. This CDR3 reads CASGIGETQYF. CDR3 nucleotides: TGTGCCAGCGGTATAGGGGAGACCCAGTACTTC.

Details on this clone: A much larger clone differs from this one at a single base, so this may be a read error. The chain joins TRBV9 to TRBJ1-1; D unclear. Germline CDR1 reads SGDLS; CDR2 reads YYNGEE. The CDR3 totals 13 residues. V was cut by 3 bases and J by 1 base, with 7 bases left in between. As DNA, the CDR3 is TGTGCCAGCAGCGAAGGAGGGAACACTGAAGCTTTCTTT. Protein: CASSEGGNTEAFF. The complete variable domain, with remaining parts taken from reference TRBV9 and TRBJ1-1, reads DSGVTQTPKHLITATGQRVTLRCSPRSGDLSVYWYQQSLDQGLQFLIQYYNGEERAKGNILERFSAQQFPDLHSELNLSSLELGDSALYFCASSEGGNTEAFFGQGTRLTVV.

This clone was detected a few times. The chain combines TRBV5-6 with TRBJ2-5; the match to TRBD2 covers 16 bases. The germline V gene has CDR1 SGHDT and CDR2 YYEEEE. This CDR3 comprises 16 residues. V was clipped by 4 bases and J by 5 bases; unmatched bases: 5. The CDR3 spells CASSGGTSGGAETQYF. The CDR3 DNA reads TGTGCCAGCAGCGGAGGGACTAGCGGGGGGGCGGAGACCCAGTACTTC. Complete variable domain (other parts from reference TRBV5-6 and TRBJ2-5): DAGVTQSPTHLIKTRGQQVTLRCSPKSGHDTVSWYQQALGQGPQFIFQYYEEEERQRGNFPDRFSGHQFPNYSSELNVNALLLGDSALYLCASSGGTSGGAETQYFGPGTRLLVL.

The chain has TRBV6-6 and TRBJ2-2; 10 bases are a match to TRBD1. This CDR3 has 15 residues. Germline CDR1 reads MNHNY; CDR2 reads SVGAGI (reference sequence). Trimming at V came to 5 bases and at J to 4 bases, leaving 4 bases not matched to a gene. CDR3 nucleotides: TGTGCCAGCAGTCCGGGACAGGGGTTCACCGGGGAGCTGTTTTTT. It codes for CASSPGQGFTGELFF.

The J gene is TRBJ2-7, the V gene TRBV19; D not certain. V lost 3 bases and J 5 bases, leaving 8 bases between the germline ends. The germline CDR1 and CDR2 sequences are LNHDA and SQIVND (reference sequence). This CDR3 spans 12 amino acids. The CDR3 DNA sequence: TGTGCCAGTAGTATTGTTCCTGACGAGCAGTACTTC. It yields the protein CASSIVPDEQYF.

There are a few counts of this clone. The gene calls are TRBV9 and TRBJ2-6; possibly TRBD1 for D (6 bases). The CDR3 has 11 residues. V was clipped by 3 bases and J by 14 bases, with 9 bases between them. Germline loops: CDR1 SGDLS, CDR2 YYNGEE. This CDR3 is CASSETGILTF. CDR3 nucleotide sequence: TGTGCCAGCAGCGAGACAGGAATCCTGACTTTC.